A selection of T cell receptor beta chains follows, all from one sample in a study of blood T cell repertoires in COVID-19. Libraries were prepared by immunoSEQ multiplex PCR; TCRdb keeps only in-frame clonotypes and omits some of them. Here the sample spans about 160,000 clones, just under 90% being singletons. The specimen was peripheral blood. The receptors derive from a woman in her sixties or seventies with COVID-19, enrolled during active disease. Both conserved end residues are part of each CDR3. D genes are given only for firm matches. Size values are once, few and many counts, or a class for expanded clones, and some rows have none.

D,J,V,size,DNA,CDR3
TRBD2,TRBJ2-7,TRBV3-1/TRBV3-2,.,TGTGCCAGCAGCCTGTATGGTCAGGGAGGGACCTACGAGCAGTACTTC,CASSLYGQGGTYEQYF
.,TRBJ1-2,TRBV6-5,.,TGTGCCAGCATGGAGGGACCGATTAACTATGGCTACACCTTC,CASMEGPINYGYTF
.,TRBJ2-3,TRBV5-1,.,TGCGCCAGCAGCCCACTAGCTATGGGCACAGATACGCAGTATTTT,CASSPLAMGTDTQYF
.,TRBJ1-2,TRBV6-4,.,TGTGCCAGCAATCGGGGTTTCCACACCTTC,CASNRGFHTF
.,TRBJ2-1,TRBV19,.,TGTGCCAGTAGCAGACTACAGGGTTCGGGCAATGAGCAGTTCTTC,CASSRLQGSGNEQFF
.,TRBJ1-1,TRBV6-5,.,TGTGCCAGCAGCCGGGGATTGTCCATGAACACTGAAGCTTTCTTT,CASSRGLSMNTEAFF
.,TRBJ1-1,TRBV2,.,TGTGCCAGCAGTGTACAGTTTCTTAACACTGAAGCTTTCTTT,CASSVQFLNTEAFF
.,TRBJ1-3,TRBV6-2/TRBV6-3,few,TGTGCCAGCAGTTACCGCGAGGGATACACCATATATTTT,CASSYREGYTIYF
TRBD2,TRBJ2-1,TRBV5-6,.,TGTGCCAGCAGCTTCGGCGGGGGGGCACACAATGAGCAGTTCTTC,CASSFGGGAHNEQFF
.,TRBJ1-4,TRBV7-2,.,TGTGCCAGCAGCTCGGCAGGGAAGACTAATGAAAAACTGTTTTTT,CASSSAGKTNEKLFF
TRBD1,TRBJ1-2,TRBV4-2,.,TGTGCCAGCAGCCAAGTTGGACAGGGCGCCTATGGCTACACCTTC,CASSQVGQGAYGYTF
.,TRBJ1-6,TRBV5-1,.,TGCGCCAGCAGCGGAGGGACCGTTTATAATTCACCCCTCCACTTT,CASSGGTVYNSPLHF
TRBD2,TRBJ2-1,TRBV3-1/TRBV3-2,.,TGTGCCAGCAGCCTAACGGCGGGGGGGTCCTACAATGAGCAGTTCTTC,CASSLTAGGSYNEQFF
.,TRBJ1-5,TRBV10-3,.,TGTGCCATCAGTGATGGCCTGGGCGCAGAACTTCATTTT,CAISDGLGAELHF
.,TRBJ1-4,TRBV28,.,TGTGCCAGCAGTCCGGCGGGGGGTACAACTAATGAAAAACTGTTTTTT,CASSPAGGTTNEKLFF
TRBD1,TRBJ1-2,TRBV19,.,TGTGCCAGTAGGACACCGGGACAGTCTACAAATGGCTACACCTTC,CASRTPGQSTNGYTF
TRBD1,TRBJ1-4,TRBV4-1,.,TGCGCCAGCAGCCATCCCGACAGGGGAATTGAAAAACTGTTTTTT,CASSHPDRGIEKLFF
.,TRBJ1-4,TRBV11-2,.,TGTGCCAGCAGCTTCAACAGCCTTACTAATGAAAAACTGTTTTTT,CASSFNSLTNEKLFF
.,TRBJ1-4,TRBV18,.,TGTGCCAGCTCACCTGGAGTACAGGGCCCTAATGAAAAACTGTTTTTT,CASSPGVQGPNEKLFF
.,TRBJ2-3,TRBV10-3,.,TGTGCCATCAGTGAGTCAACTACCCTCGCGGGGCAGTATTTT,CAISESTTLAGQYF
TRBD1,TRBJ1-6,TRBV30,.,TGTGCCTGGAGGGGGGACAGATATAATTCACCCCTCCACTTT,CAWRGDRYNSPLHF
TRBD1,TRBJ1-5,TRBV7-8,.,TGTGCCAGCAGCTCATTAGACAGGGGAGGGAATCAGCCCCAGCATTTT,CASSSLDRGGNQPQHF
.,TRBJ2-3,TRBV30,.,TGTGCCTGGAGTGTACGCTTCGAGGGTACGCAGTATTTT,CAWSVRFEGTQYF
TRBD1,TRBJ1-5,TRBV27,.,TGTGCCAGCAGTTTAAGGGGGACAGACAGCAATCAGCCCCAGCATTTT,CASSLRGTDSNQPQHF
TRBD2,TRBJ2-1,TRBV28,.,TGTGCCAGCACCTCGGGGGGGGAGGAGAGCTCCTACAATGAGCAGTTCTTC,CASTSGGEESSYNEQFF
TRBD1,TRBJ1-5,TRBV4-2,.,TGTGCCAGCAGCCCCTTGTACTGGGGACAGCGAGGGGGATATAGCAATCAGCCCCAGCATTTT,CASSPLYWGQRGGYSNQPQHF
.,TRBJ1-2,TRBV30,.,TGTGCCAGCCACAGGAGTGGTGGGTATGGCTACACCTTC,CASHRSGGYGYTF
.,TRBJ1-5,TRBV21-1,.,TGTGCCAGCTGGAATGGACAGCAGGGCAATCAGCCCCAGCATTTT,CASWNGQQGNQPQHF
TRBD1,TRBJ1-5,TRBV6-1,.,TGTGCCAGCAGTGAAAGGGGACAGTCCCATCAGCCCCAGCATTTT,CASSERGQSHQPQHF
.,TRBJ2-1,TRBV6-6,once,TGTGCCAGCAGATTCGGGGGGCGGTATAACAATGAGCAGTTCTTC,CASRFGGRYNNEQFF
.,TRBJ2-7,TRBV28,.,TGTGCCAGCAGTTTAATCTTTGACGAGCAGTACTTC,CASSLIFDEQYF
TRBD1,TRBJ1-5,TRBV28,.,TGTGCCAGCAGTTTATTAGGGACAGCTCAGCCCCAGCATTTT,CASSLLGTAQPQHF
.,TRBJ2-7,TRBV3-1/TRBV3-2,.,TGTGCCAGCACCCAGAGTGGTTACGAGCAGTACTTC,CASTQSGYEQYF
TRBD1,TRBJ1-5,TRBV6-6,.,TGTGCCAGCAGTTTCAGGGGGGATCAGCCCCAGCATTTT,CASSFRGDQPQHF
.,TRBJ1-3,TRBV18,.,TGTGCCAGCTCACCCGTTTATCGGTCGCGCGCGGGAAACACCATATATTTT,CASSPVYRSRAGNTIYF
.,TRBJ1-6,TRBV30,.,TGTGCCTGGAGGACTGGAGATACATCACCCCTCCACTTT,CAWRTGDTSPLHF
TRBD1,TRBJ2-7,TRBV30,.,TGTGCCTGGACCAGGGGGTACTACGAGCAGTACTTC,CAWTRGYYEQYF
TRBD1,TRBJ1-6,TRBV4-1,.,TGCGCCAGCAGCCAAGATATGGGACAGGGGCTATCACCCCTCCACTTT,CASSQDMGQGLSPLHF
TRBD2,TRBJ2-7,TRBV5-1,.,TGCGCCAGCAGCTCCTCGCCTAGCGGGGTTCTCGAGCAGTACTTC,CASSSSPSGVLEQYF